This T cell receptor (beta chain) stems from a study of T cells after yellow fever vaccination. Study details: SMART-Seq v4 Ultra Low Input served to prepare low-cell-number fractions. Notes on the study in general: A faster peak, day 5 versus 15, was reached by the weaker secondary response. Overlap between CD4 and CD8 compartments was detected for a small share of clonotypes.

It was through 5'RACE template switching that TCR cDNA was made, with a universal primer site and UMIs added. TCRdb passed the 5' RACE reads through MiXCR, listing each CDR3 protein once. The sample consists of 500,000 to 650,000 distinct CDR3 sequences, around an eighth of them appearing once. This clonotype was counted only a few times. What it binds is unknown. The receptor's source is a man between 25 and 39 years old who received the YFV17D yellow fever vaccine. The sample in question was PBMCs, obtained on the day of the yellow fever booster vaccination.

CDR3 sequence: CASSQGPSFETQYF. DNA of the CDR3: TGCGCCAGCAGCCAAGGCCCGAGCTTCGAGACCCAGTACTTC. The chain recombines TRBV4-3 with TRBJ2-5; D not certain. The V end lost 1 base, the J end lost 5 bases, and 11 bases lay between the germline ends. The germline gives CDR1 LGHNA, CDR2 YSLEER. The CDR3 extends over 14 amino acids.